Sequencing of this T cell receptor beta chain was carried out in a study of control samples from healthy donors and cancer patients. The data were produced by immunoSEQ multiplex PCR, yet TCRdb's version contains in-frame clones alone and is incomplete. The sample gives about 130,000 clones, 85% to 95% of which show up once; over 1.5% is in the top ten. Germline CDR1 is SQVTM and CDR2 is ANQGSEA. The CDR3 extends over 15 amino acids. V lost 5 bases and J 1 base, leaving 17 bases between the germline ends. This TCR came from a man between 45 and 60 years old with head and neck cancer. The V gene is TRBV29-1, the J gene TRBJ1-2; D may be TRBD1 (5 bases). Sequencing input: PBMCs. In DNA form, the CDR3 reads TGCAGCGTTCCCACCCAGGGTAGAGGTAACTATGGCTACACCTTC. It encodes CSVPTQGRGNYGYTF.